The subject of this entry is one TCR beta chain. The target antigen is unknown. This record belongs to a study of blood T cells in healthy people across ages. There are 15 residues in the CDR3. V was clipped by 4 bases and J by 2 bases; unmatched bases: 8. Looked up from germline, CDR1 is SGHRS and CDR2 is YFSETQ. Primed by a sample-barcoded 5' primer and a J-beta primer mix, a second PCR proceeded for roughly 7 to 11 cycles. Each cDNA molecule carried a tag from a template-switch adaptor that contained 12 random nucleotides. Each CDR3 protein is one row after TCRdb ran MiXCR on the 5' RACE reads. The sample carries around 1,500,000 distinct CDR3 sequences, about 28% recorded once. Per-sample yields of isolated PBMCs were at least 6.5 million. Findings of the study overall: Both naive CD4+ cell counts and diversity were greater in long-lived donors than in aged donors. Leaving the PBMCs unsorted stopped any conclusive comparison of naive versus antigen-experienced cells.

Sequencing was carried out using blood. The sequence was obtained from a woman in her 30s in good health. The chain combines TRBV5-1 with TRBJ2-5, with 7 bases identical to TRBD1. The CDR3 bases are TGCGCCAGCAGCAATCCGGGACAGCTACAAGAGACCCAGTACTTC. Protein product: CASSNPGQLQETQYF.